Listed here are 17 T cell receptor beta chains from one sample, sequenced in a study of metastatic and nonmetastatic thyroid tumors. Nobody among the patients had been given any treatment before thyroid surgery. From the PCR reads, TCRdb re-called clones with MiXCR. The repertoire holds over 11,000 clones, with 20% to 30% as singletons. Sequencing was carried out using blood. The receptors originated from a female donor with papillary thyroid cancer or a benign thyroid nodule (not recorded which). Some clones in this sample may be carry-over from other donors' samples.

The V and J genes are TRBV7-9 and TRBJ1-6; 8 nucleotides agree with TRBD1. V was pared by 0 bases and J by 10 bases, with 2 bases of the junction left unmatched. The CDR3 contains 14 residues. Germline V gene lookup returns CDR1 SEHNR and CDR2 FQNEAQ (reference sequence). This chain's CDR3 is CASSLARDRSPLHF. The CDR3 DNA is TGTGCCAGCAGCTTAGCGAGGGACAGGTCACCCCTCCACTTT.

At least ten counts were recorded for this clone. The chain couples TRBV2 to TRBJ2-3; 9 bases line up with TRBD2. V shed 3 bases, J shed 2 bases, and the junction held 9 bases outside the gene matches. The V gene's germline CDR1 is SNHLY and CDR2 FYNNEI. The CDR3 has 17 amino acids. CDR3 in amino acids: CASSDGGAGGPTDTQYF. The CDR3 bases are TGTGCCAGCAGTGATGGAGGAGCGGGGGGTCCCACAGATACGCAGTATTTT.

The chain combines TRBV24-1 with TRBJ2-2, with 7 bases that match TRBD1. CDR1 KGHDR and CDR2 SFDVKD come from the germline V gene. There are 16 residues in the CDR3. V lost 4 bases and J lost 2; bases outside the gene matches: 6. This chain's CDR3 is CATSDLRDRNTGELFF. CDR3 in DNA: TGTGCCACCAGTGACCTTAGGGACAGAAACACCGGGGAGCTGTTTTTT.

V and J are TRBV24-1 and TRBJ2-2, with 8 bases aligning to TRBD1. CDR1 and CDR2 (germline): KGHDR, SFDVKD. After removal of 4 bases from V and 5 bases from J, the junction contained 8 bases not matched to a gene. The CDR3 extends over 16 amino acids. In DNA, the CDR3 is TGTGCCACCAGTGACCCCGGACAGGGTACTACCGGGGAGCTGTTTTTT. This translates into CATSDPGQGTTGELFF.

This clone was observed many times. At one end the junction does not follow the germline gene, possibly because of a read error. The identical CDR3 is also encoded by other nucleotide sequences in the sample. The rearrangement links TRBV10-3 to TRBJ2-2; D is perhaps TRBD2 (6 bases). The CDR3 runs to 13 residues. Per the germline V gene, CDR1 is ENHRY and CDR2 is SYGVKD. The CDR3 is CASTADYTGEPFF. For the CDR3, the DNA is TGTGCCTCGACGGCGGACTACACCGGGGAGCCGTTTTTT.

This clone was observed at least ten times. J is TRBJ1-3 and V is TRBV3-1; D uncertain. Germline CDR1 is LGHDT and CDR2 is YNNKEL (reference sequence). Between the trimmed V and J ends, which lost 6 bases and 0 bases, there was a span of 9 bases. The CDR3 length is 14 residues. The CDR3 DNA follows: TGTGCCAGCAGTTTCGGGGACTCTGGAAACACCATATATTTT. Its translation: CASSFGDSGNTIYF. Drawing the rest from reference TRBV3-1 and TRBJ1-3, the complete variable domain is DTAVSQTPKYLVTQMGNDKSIKCEQNLGHDTMYWYKQDSKKFLKIMFSYNNKELIINETVPNRFSPKSPDKAHLNLHINSLELGDSAVYFCASSFGDSGNTIYFGEGSWLTVV.

This clone is labeled as medium-sized. The chain links TRBV28 to TRBJ1-5; 9 nucleotides align to TRBD1. This CDR3 has 14 amino acids. The germline gives CDR1 MDHEN, CDR2 SYDVKM. The V gene end was trimmed by 11 bases and the J gene end by 0 bases; junction bases not matched to a gene: 5. CDR3 in amino acids: CAGETGGSNQPQHF. Here the CDR3 DNA reads TGTGCCGGGGAGACAGGGGGTAGCAATCAGCCCCAGCATTTT.

The genes are TRBV12-3 or TRBV12-4 and TRBJ2-1; the D call may be TRBD1 or TRBD2 (5 bases each). The CDR3 runs to 15 residues. V was pared by 5 bases and J by 10 bases, with 21 bases between. The CDR3 coding sequence is TGTGCCAGCAGTCTGGTCCTATCTGAGGGGACGGAGCAGTTCTTC. Amino acids: CASSLVLSEGTEQFF.

This clone was seen ten or more times. The chain recombines TRBV5-6 with TRBJ1-4; D is uncertain. Trimming shortened V by 4 bases and J by 7 bases, and 11 bases separated the two germline ends. Germline V CDR1 and CDR2: SGHDT, YYEEEE. CDR3 length: 13 residues. This CDR3 reads CASSGGLLEKLFF. The CDR3 nucleotides read TGTGCCAGCAGCGGAGGGCTCCTTGAAAAACTGTTTTTT.

The count of this clone is one. The genes are TRBV11-2 and TRBJ2-1; D is ambiguous. The CDR3 is made up of 12 amino acids. Trimming removed 1 base from V and 8 bases from J, with 6 bases in between. Germline CDR1 SGHAT, CDR2 FQNNGV. CDR3 region: CASSLAWDEQFF. CDR3 coding DNA: TGTGCCAGCAGCTTAGCTTGGGATGAGCAGTTCTTC.

This clone has a count of ten or more. The rearrangement uses TRBV11-2 and TRBJ2-5; TRBD1 is a possible D gene (6 bases). The CDR3 has 13 amino acids. The V end lost 8 bases, the J end lost 5 bases, and 15 bases lay between the germline ends. The germline gives CDR1 SGHAT, CDR2 FQNNGV. The CDR3 loop is CASGSTGVETQYF. The CDR3 DNA is TGTGCCAGCGGATCGACAGGAGTGGAGACCCAGTACTTC.

This clone occurred many times. V usage is TRBV20-1 and J usage is TRBJ1-1; TRBD1 matches at 8 bases. The germline CDR1 and CDR2 sequences are DFQATT and SNEGSKA (reference sequence). With 6 bases clipped from V and 4 bases from J, the junction kept 7 bases outside the gene matches. The CDR3 loop spans 13 amino acids. In DNA form, the CDR3 reads TGCAGTGCGGACAGGGCCCTGGGCACTGAAGCTTTCTTT. Amino acid sequence: CSADRALGTEAFF.

In its sample, this clone was seen many times. The CDR3 spells CSVPGFVGAGEKLFF. The DNA for the CDR3 is TGCAGCGTTCCCGGTTTTGTGGGGGCTGGGGAAAAACTGTTTTTT. The chain employs TRBV29-1 and TRBJ1-4; TRBD1 might be the D (6 bases). Deletions cut 5 bases from V and 8 bases from J, with 21 bases between. Germline values: CDR1 SQVTM, CDR2 ANQGSEA. The CDR3 contains 15 residues.

V usage is TRBV27 and J usage is TRBJ2-7; 10 bases line up with TRBD2. The ends lost 5 bases at V and 1 base at J; junction bases unmatched: 5. The germline V gene encodes CDR1 MNHEY and CDR2 SMNVEV (reference sequence). This CDR3 is built from 15 residues. The CDR3 DNA reads TGTGCCAGCAGTGACAGGACTAGCGGATCCTACGAGCAGTACTTC. This gives the protein CASSDRTSGSYEQYF.

This clone was picked up a small number of times. The chain is built from TRBV9 and TRBJ1-3; D not certain. CDR3 length equals 17 residues. The germline V gene encodes CDR1 SGDLS and CDR2 YYNGEE. V shed 3 bases and J shed 0 bases, with 16 bases lying between them. The CDR3, as DNA: TGTGCCAGCAGCGGCGTCTTTAACAGTCACTCTGGAAACACCATATATTTT. This encodes CASSGVFNSHSGNTIYF.

This clone was detected ten times or more. A read error is possible here, since a much larger clone lies one base away. CDR3 in amino acids: CASLGVDTQYF. Here the CDR3 DNA reads TGTGCCAGCCTAGGGGTAGATACGCAGTATTTT. The rearrangement joins TRBV7-9 to TRBJ2-3; a weak D match, TRBD1 (5 bases). The germline V gene has CDR1 SEHNR and CDR2 FQNEAQ (reference sequence). The CDR3 is 11 amino acids. V gave up 8 bases and J gave up 5 bases, with 8 bases separating them.

The chain joins TRBV2 to TRBJ2-1, with D possibly being TRBD2 (6 bases). The CDR3 contains 15 residues. Germline lookup yields CDR1 SNHLY and CDR2 FYNNEI. V was clipped by 0 bases and J by 7 bases, with 13 bases between them. The CDR3 loop reads CASSEAGGGWNEQFF. The CDR3 DNA reads as TGTGCCAGCAGTGAAGCGGGAGGAGGCTGGAATGAGCAGTTCTTC.